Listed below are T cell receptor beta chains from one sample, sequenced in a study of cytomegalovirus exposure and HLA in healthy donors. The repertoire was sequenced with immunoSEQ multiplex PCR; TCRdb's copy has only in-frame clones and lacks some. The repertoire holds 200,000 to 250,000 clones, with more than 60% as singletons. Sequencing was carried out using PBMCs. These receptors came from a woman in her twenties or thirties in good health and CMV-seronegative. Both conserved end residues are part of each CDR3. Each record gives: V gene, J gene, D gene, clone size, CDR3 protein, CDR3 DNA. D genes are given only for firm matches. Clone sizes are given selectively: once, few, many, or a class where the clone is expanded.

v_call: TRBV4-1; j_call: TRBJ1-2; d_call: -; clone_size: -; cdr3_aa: CASSQDPRVGFEGYTF; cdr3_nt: TGCGCCAGCAGCCAAGATCCCAGGGTTGGGTTCGAAGGCTACACCTTC
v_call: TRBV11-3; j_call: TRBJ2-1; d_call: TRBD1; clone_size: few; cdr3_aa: CASSAGGTGGKSEQFF; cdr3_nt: TGTGCCAGCAGCGCCGGAGGGACAGGGGGCAAGAGTGAGCAGTTCTTC
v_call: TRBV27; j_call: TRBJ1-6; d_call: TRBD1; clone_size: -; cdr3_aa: CASSLQDRVESPLHF; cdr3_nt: TGTGCCAGCAGTTTGCAGGACAGGGTCGAATCACCCCTCCACTTT
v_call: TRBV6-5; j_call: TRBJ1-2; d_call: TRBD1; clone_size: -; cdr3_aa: CASSYGTGQNGYTF; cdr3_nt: TGTGCCAGCAGTTACGGGACAGGGCAAAATGGCTACACCTTC
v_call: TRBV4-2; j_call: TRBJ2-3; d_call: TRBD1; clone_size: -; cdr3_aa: CASSPRGGPGDTQYF; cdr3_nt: TGTGCCAGCAGCCCGAGAGGGGGCCCGGGAGATACGCAGTATTTT
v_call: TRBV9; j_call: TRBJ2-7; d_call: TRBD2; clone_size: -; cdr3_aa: CASSVDPSGSQQYF; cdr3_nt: TGTGCCAGCAGCGTAGATCCTAGCGGGAGTCAGCAGTACTTC
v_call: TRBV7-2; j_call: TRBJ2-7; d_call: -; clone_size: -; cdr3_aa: CASSLRLGYEQYF; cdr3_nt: TGTGCCAGCAGCTTACGACTAGGCTACGAGCAGTACTTC
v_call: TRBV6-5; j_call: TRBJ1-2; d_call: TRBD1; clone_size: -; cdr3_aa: CASSSYSGTDNYGYTF; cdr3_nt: TGTGCCAGCAGTTCCTACTCCGGGACAGATAACTATGGCTACACCTTC
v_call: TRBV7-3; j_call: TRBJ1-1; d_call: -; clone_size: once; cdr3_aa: CASSLNPGNTEAFF; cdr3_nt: TGTGCCAGCAGCTTAAACCCGGGGAACACTGAAGCTTTCTTT
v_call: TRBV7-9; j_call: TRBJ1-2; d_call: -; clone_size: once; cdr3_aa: CASSLEGRASLTF; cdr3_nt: TGTGCCAGCAGCTTAGAAGGCAGGGCCAGTCTCACCTTC
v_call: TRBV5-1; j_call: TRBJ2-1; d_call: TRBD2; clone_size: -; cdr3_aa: CASSPSGNEQFF; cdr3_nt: TGCGCCAGCAGCCCTAGCGGCAATGAGCAGTTCTTC
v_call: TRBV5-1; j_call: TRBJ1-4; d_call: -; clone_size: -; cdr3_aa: CASSLGRGKTNIATNEKLFF; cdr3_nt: TGCGCCAGCAGCTTGGGAAGGGGGAAAACTAATATTGCAACTAATGAAAAACTGTTTTTT
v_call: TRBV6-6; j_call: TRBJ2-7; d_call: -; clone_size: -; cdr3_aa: CASSGRLSSYEQYF; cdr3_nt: TGTGCCAGCTCAGGGCGTTTAAGCTCCTACGAGCAGTACTTC
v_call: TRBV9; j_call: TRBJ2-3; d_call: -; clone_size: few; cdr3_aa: CASSLDSEGTDTQYF; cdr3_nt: TGTGCCAGCAGCTTGGACTCCGAAGGCACAGATACGCAGTATTTT
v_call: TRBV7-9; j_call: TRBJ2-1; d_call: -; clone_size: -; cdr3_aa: CASSTLAVEQFF; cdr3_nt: TGTGCCAGCAGCACCCTGGCCGTGGAGCAGTTCTTC
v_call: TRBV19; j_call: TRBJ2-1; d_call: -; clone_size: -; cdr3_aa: CASSVTLYNEQFF; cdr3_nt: TGTGCCAGTAGTGTGACACTCTACAATGAGCAGTTCTTC
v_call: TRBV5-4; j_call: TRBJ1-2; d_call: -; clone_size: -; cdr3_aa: CASSLETPRGYGYTF; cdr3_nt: TGTGCCAGCAGCTTGGAAACACCAAGGGGCTACGGCTACACCTTC
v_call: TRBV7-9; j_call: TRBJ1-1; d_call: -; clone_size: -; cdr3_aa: CASSGSTEAFF; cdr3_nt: TGTGCCAGCAGTGGGAGCACTGAAGCTTTCTTT
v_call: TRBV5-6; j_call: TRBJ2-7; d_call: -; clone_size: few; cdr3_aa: CASSRGGGGGWEQYF; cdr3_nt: TGTGCCAGCAGCCGGGGGGGAGGGGGCGGGTGGGAGCAGTACTTC
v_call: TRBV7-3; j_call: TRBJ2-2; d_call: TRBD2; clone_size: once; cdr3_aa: CASSLMPSGRVYTGELFF; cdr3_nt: TGTGCCAGCAGCTTAATGCCTAGCGGGAGGGTTTACACCGGGGAGCTGTTTTTT
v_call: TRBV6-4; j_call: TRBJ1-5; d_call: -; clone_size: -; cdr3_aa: CASSVQADQPQHF; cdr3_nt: TGTGCCAGCAGTGTTCAGGCTGATCAGCCCCAGCATTTT
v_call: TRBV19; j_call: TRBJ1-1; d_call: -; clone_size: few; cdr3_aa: CASILRRGNTEAFF; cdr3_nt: TGTGCCAGTATCTTAAGGAGGGGGAACACTGAAGCTTTCTTT
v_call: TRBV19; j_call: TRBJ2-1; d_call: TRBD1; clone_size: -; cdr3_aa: CASRGDRGGEQFF; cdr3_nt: TGTGCCAGTAGGGGGGACAGGGGCGGTGAGCAGTTCTTC
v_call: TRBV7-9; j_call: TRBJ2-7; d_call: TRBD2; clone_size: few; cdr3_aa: CASSLPSGNSYEQYF; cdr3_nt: TGTGCCAGCAGCTTACCGAGCGGGAACTCCTACGAGCAGTACTTC
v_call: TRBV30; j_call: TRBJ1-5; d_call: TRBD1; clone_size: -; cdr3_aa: CAWSVRDRDNQPQHF; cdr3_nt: TGTGCCTGGAGTGTACGGGACAGGGATAATCAGCCCCAGCATTTT
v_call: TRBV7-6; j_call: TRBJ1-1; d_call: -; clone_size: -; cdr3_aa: CASSLRGGGNTEAFF; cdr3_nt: TGTGCCAGCAGCTTAAGAGGGGGTGGCAACACTGAAGCTTTCTTT
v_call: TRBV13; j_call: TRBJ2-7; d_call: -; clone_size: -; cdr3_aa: CAISAGPSYEQYF; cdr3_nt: TGTGCCATCTCGGCGGGACCTTCCTACGAGCAGTACTTC
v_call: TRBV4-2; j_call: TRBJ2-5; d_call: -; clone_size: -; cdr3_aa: CASSQGASRETQYF; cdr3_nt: TGTGCCAGCAGCCAAGGAGCTAGCAGAGAGACCCAGTACTTC